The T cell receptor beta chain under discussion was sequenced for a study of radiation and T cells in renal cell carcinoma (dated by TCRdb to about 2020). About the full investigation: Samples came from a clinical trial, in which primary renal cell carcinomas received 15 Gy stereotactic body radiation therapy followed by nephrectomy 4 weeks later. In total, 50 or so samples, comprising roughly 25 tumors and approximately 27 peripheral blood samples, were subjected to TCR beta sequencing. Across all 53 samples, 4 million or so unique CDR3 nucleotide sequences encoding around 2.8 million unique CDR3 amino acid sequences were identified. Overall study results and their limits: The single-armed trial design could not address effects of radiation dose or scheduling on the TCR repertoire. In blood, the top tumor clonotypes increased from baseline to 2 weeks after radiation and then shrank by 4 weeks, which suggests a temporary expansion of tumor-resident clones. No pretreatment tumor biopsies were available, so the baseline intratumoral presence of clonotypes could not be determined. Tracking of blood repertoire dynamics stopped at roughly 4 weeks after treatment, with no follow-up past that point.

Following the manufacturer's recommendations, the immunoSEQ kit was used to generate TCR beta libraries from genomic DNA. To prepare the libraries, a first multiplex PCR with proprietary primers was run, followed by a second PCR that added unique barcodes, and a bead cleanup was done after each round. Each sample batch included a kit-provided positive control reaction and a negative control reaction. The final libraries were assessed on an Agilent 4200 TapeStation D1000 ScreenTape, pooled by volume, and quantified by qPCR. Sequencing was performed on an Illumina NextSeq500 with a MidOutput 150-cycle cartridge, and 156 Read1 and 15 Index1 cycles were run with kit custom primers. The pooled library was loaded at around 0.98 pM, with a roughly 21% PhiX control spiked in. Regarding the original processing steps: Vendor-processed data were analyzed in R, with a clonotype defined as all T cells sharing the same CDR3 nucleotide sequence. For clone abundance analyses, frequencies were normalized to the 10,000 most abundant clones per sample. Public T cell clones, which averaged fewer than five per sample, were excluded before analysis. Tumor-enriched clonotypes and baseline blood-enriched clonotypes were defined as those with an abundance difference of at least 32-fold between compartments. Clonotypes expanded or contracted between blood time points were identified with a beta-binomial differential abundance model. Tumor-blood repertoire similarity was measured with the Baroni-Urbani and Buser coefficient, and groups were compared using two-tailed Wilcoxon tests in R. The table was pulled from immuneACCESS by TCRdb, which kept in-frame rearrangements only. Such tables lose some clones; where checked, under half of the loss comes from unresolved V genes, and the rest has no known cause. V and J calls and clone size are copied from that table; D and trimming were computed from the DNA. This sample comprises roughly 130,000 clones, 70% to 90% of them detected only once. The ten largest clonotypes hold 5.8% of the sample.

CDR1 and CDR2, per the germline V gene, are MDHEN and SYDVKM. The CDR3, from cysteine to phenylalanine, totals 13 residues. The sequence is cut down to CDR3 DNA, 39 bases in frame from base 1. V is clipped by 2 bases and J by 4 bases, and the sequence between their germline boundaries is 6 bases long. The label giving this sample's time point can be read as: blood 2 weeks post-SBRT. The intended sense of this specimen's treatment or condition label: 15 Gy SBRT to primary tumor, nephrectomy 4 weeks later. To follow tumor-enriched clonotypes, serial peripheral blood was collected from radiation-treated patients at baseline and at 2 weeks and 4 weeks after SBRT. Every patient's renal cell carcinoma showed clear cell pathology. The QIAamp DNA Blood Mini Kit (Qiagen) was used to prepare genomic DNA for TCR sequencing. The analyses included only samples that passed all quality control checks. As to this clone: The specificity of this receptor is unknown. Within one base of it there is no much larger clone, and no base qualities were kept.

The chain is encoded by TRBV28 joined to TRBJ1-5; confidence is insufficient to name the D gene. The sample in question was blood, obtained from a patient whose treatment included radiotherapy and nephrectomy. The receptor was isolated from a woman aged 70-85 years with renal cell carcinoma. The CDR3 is CASSLQQNQPQHF. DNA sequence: TGTGCCAGCAGTTTACAGCAGAATCAGCCCCAGCATTTT.